The following is a T cell receptor (beta chain) sequence with its context. The antigen is undetermined. This sample is part of a study of shared clonotypes between healthy human individuals. The authors' processing: Junction-only immunoSEQ data arrived without quality scores, meaning filtering differed. TCRdb keeps only in-frame clones here, not all; method: immunoSEQ multiplex PCR. V and J calls and clone size come straight from that table; D and trimming were deduced from the DNA. Here the sample spans over a million clones, about four fifths being singletons. Findings and limits, study-wide: Researchers found naive subsets generally carried larger estimated richness than memory subsets.

Per the germline V gene, CDR1 is MNHEY and CDR2 is SVGAGI. This CDR3 is 15 amino acids long. The ends were cut back, 0 bases at V and 4 bases at J, with 10 bases in the middle. The TCR comes from a man younger than 35 in good health. Some clones in this sample may be carry-over from other donors' samples. The rearrangement joins TRBV6-5 to TRBJ1-5; D might be TRBD1 (6 bases). The sample was memory CD4+ T cells from PBMCs. This sample's subset: CD45RA-negative fraction. This CDR3 reads CASSYSSDSNQPQHF. Here the CDR3 DNA reads TGTGCCAGCAGTTACTCCTCGGACAGTAATCAGCCCCAGCATTTT.